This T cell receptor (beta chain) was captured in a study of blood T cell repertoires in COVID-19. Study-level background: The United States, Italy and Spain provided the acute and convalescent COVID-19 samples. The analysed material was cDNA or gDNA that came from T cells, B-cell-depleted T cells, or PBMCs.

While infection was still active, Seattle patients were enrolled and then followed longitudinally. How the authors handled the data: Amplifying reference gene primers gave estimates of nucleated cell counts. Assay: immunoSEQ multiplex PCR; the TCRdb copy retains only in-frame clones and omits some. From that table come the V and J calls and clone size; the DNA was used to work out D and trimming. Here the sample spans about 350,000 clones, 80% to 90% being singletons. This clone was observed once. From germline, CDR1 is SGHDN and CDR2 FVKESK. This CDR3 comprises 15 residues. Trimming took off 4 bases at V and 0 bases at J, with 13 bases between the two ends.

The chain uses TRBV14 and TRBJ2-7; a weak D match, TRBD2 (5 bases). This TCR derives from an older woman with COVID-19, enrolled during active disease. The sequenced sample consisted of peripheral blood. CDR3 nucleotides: TGTGCCAGCAGCCGCCGGCGGGCGTTCTCCTACGAGCAGTACTTC. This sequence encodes CASSRRRAFSYEQYF.